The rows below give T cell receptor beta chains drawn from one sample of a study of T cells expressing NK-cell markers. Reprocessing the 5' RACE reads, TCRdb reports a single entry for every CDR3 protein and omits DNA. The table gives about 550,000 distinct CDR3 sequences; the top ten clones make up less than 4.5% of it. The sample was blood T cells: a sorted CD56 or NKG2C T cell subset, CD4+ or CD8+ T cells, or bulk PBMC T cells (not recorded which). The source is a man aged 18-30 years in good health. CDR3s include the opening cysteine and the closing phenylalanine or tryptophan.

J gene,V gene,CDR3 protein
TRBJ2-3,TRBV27,CASSFRQGTVVTDTQYF
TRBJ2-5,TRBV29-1,CSVVRQIGQETQYF
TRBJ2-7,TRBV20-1,CSAGGTVGSYEQYF
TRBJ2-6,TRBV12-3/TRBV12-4,CASRSRTGAGANVLTF
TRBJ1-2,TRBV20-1,CSASAPLWGYTF
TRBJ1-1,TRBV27,CASSSGRNTEAFF
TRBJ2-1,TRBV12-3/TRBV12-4,CASSSGTSGRIRDEQFF
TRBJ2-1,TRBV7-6,CASSGGPRHYNEQFF
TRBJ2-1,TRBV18,CASSPLASADEQFF
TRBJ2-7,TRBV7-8,CASSSRDISSYEQYF